One sample yielded the 8 T cell receptor beta chains listed below, sequenced in a study of T cell repertoires in cytomegalovirus infection (dated by TCRdb to the late 2010s). These receptors are not linked to any known antigen. TCRdb names Illumina HiSeq 1500 as the instrument used. The public sequencing data were trimmed at Q25 with fastp and processed into clonotypes with MiXCR by TCRdb, which kept only in-frame beta chains. Each entry merges the rows of one CDR3 protein and shows their most common DNA and genes. Across this sample there are about 5,700 distinct CDR3 sequences, with roughly half seen only once. The top ten constitute approximately 88% of the sample. The sequencing input was PBMCs, sequenced either directly or after in vitro stimulation (not recorded which). The receptor set was obtained from a human donor in good health (CMV status not recorded). Some clones in this sample may be carry-over from other donors' samples.

This clonotype was observed a few times. The CDR3 loop reads CASSGWDNYHFF. The CDR3 nucleotides read TGTGCCAGCAGCGGATGGGACAATTATCATTTCTTC. The rearrangement links TRBV11-3 to TRBJ2-1; TRBD1 is a possible D gene (6 bases). The CDR3 is made up of 12 amino acids. The germline V gene encodes CDR1 SGHNT and CDR2 YENEEA. Trimming took 5 bases from V and 16 from J, leaving 18 bases between them.

Comments on this clonotype: The CDR3 ends on some other residue instead of the conserved phenylalanine or tryptophan, so this is likely a read error. The genes are TRBV28 and TRBJ2-7, with D possibly matching TRBD2 (5 bases). The CDR3 is 14 amino acids. Germline V gives CDR1 MDHEN, CDR2 SYDVKM. CDR3 protein: CASTSTPLDYDQYL. For the CDR3, the DNA is TGTGCCAGCACTTCCACCCCACTAGACTACGATCAGTACTTG.

The CDR3 is CARTPTQLDYFQYF. For the CDR3, the DNA is TGTGCCCGAACTCCCACCCAACTAGACTACTTTCAGTACTTC. This sequence joins TRBV28 and TRBJ2-7, with D perhaps matching TRBD2 (5 bases). The V gene's germline CDR1 is MDHEN and CDR2 SYDVKM. V was clipped by 11 bases and J by 10 bases, with 27 bases between them. The CDR3 is 14 residues long.

CDR3 sequence (DNA): TGTGCCAGCACCTCAGGCTTGCGGGGGCACACAGATACGCAGTATTTT. Translated, it gives CASTSGLRGHTDTQYF. V usage is TRBV7-2 and J usage is TRBJ2-3; D is possibly TRBD2 (7 bases). The ends were cut back, 7 bases at V and 2 bases at J, with 19 bases in the middle. Germline V gene data show CDR1 as SGHTA and CDR2 as FQGNSA. The CDR3 extends over 16 amino acids.

A few counts support this clonotype. The junction and the germline gene differ at one end; a read error may be behind it. The rearrangement joins TRBV7-2 to TRBJ2-7; TRBD1 or TRBD2 may be the D gene (5 bases each). This CDR3 region has 14 residues. Germline V gene data show CDR1 as SGHTA and CDR2 as FQGNSA. Written as DNA, the CDR3 is TGTGCCAGCAGCTGGGACCACCCTGGCGACGATCAGTACTTC. This translates into CASSWDHPGDDQYF.

This clonotype was recorded once. The chain is built from TRBV5-1 and TRBJ2-5; unclear D gene. Germline V lookup: CDR1 SGHRS, CDR2 YFSETQ. The CDR3 loop spans 11 amino acids. V was shortened by 3 bases and J by 5 bases, with 5 bases between the two germline ends. The DNA for the CDR3 is TGCGCCAGCAGCTATCGGGAGACCCAGTACTTC. Translating gives CASSYRETQYF.

This chain links TRBV6-8 with TRBJ1-5, with D possibly TRBD1 on 6 matching bases. Trimming shortened V by 6 bases and J by 8 bases, and 17 bases separated the two germline ends. The CDR3 is 14 residues long. Germline V gene data show CDR1 as MNHGY and CDR2 as SAAAGT. The DNA for the CDR3 is TGTGCCAGCAGCCTTGGACAGAAGAATAAGCCCCAGCATTTT. Translating gives CASSLGQKNKPQHF.

The chain joins TRBV12-5 to TRBJ1-2; 8 bases match TRBD1. Germline loops: CDR1 LGHNT, CDR2 FRNRAP. Trimming removed 4 bases from V and 4 bases from J; junction bases left unmatched: 8. There are 15 residues in the CDR3. CDR3 residues: CASGSGTGSFYGYTF. CDR3 sequence (DNA): TGTGCTAGTGGTTCGGGGACAGGCTCCTTCTATGGCTACACCTTC.